Following are 28 T cell receptor beta chains from one sample sequenced in a study of blood T cell repertoires in COVID-19. Only in-frame clones appear in the TCRdb table, and some are missing; sequencing was by immunoSEQ multiplex PCR. The table includes some 360,000 clones, about 88% detected once. Input material: PBMCs or T cells enriched from blood (not recorded which). These receptors were collected from a woman aged 25 to 39 who had been exposed to COVID-19.

The V and J genes are TRBV28 and TRBJ1-5; 8 nucleotides match TRBD1. Germline CDR1 reads MDHEN; CDR2 reads SYDVKM. J was trimmed by 5 bases and V by 4 bases; bases with no gene match: 10. The CDR3 consists of 16 residues. The CDR3: CASSSSAGQVDQPQHF. CDR3 coding DNA: TGTGCCAGCAGTTCGTCGGCGGGACAGGTCGATCAGCCCCAGCATTTT. The variable domain in full, completed from reference TRBV28 and TRBJ1-5, reads DVKVTQSSRYLVKRTGEKVFLECVQDMDHENMFWYRQDPGLGLRLIYFSYDVKMKEKGDIPEGYSVSREKKERFSLILESASTNQTSMYLCASSSSAGQVDQPQHFGDGTRLSIL.

This clone was seen only a few times. The V and J genes are TRBV19 and TRBJ1-2; tentative D call: TRBD1 (6 bases). This CDR3 region has 12 residues. Germline assignment: CDR1 LNHDA and CDR2 SQIVND (reference sequence). The V end was cut by 7 bases, the J end by 4 bases, with 10 bases between. The CDR3 loop reads CASTDRAYGYTF. CDR3 coding DNA: TGTGCCAGTACGGACAGAGCCTATGGCTACACCTTC.

This chain's CDR3 is CASSYRDRGLTGELFF. The CDR3 DNA reads TGCGCCAGCAGTTATAGGGACAGGGGGCTGACCGGGGAGCTGTTTTTT. V is TRBV5-1 and J is TRBJ2-2; 12 nucleotides match TRBD1. Germline assignment: CDR1 SGHRS and CDR2 YFSETQ. This CDR3 has 16 residues. Trimming took 5 bases from V and 5 from J; bases not matched to a gene: 7.

J is TRBJ2-1 and V is TRBV20-1; perhaps TRBD1 as D (6 bases). The length of the CDR3 is 14 residues. CDR1 and CDR2 from the germline V gene are DFQATT and SNEGSKA (reference sequence). V gave up 3 bases and J gave up 5 bases, with 14 bases separating them. The CDR3, as DNA: TGCAGTGCTAGTGGGCAGGGGATGAACAATGAGCAGTTCTTC. Translation gives CSASGQGMNNEQFF.

The chain is built from TRBV29-1 and TRBJ1-3; 11 nucleotides agree with TRBD1. CDR1 and CDR2 (germline): SQVTM, ANQGSEA. The CDR3 is made up of 16 amino acids. With 2 bases clipped from V and 3 bases from J, the junction kept 6 bases outside the gene matches. Written as DNA, the CDR3 is TGCAGCGTTGAAAATGGACAGGGGGCGCGTGGAAACACCATATATTTT. It translates to CSVENGQGARGNTIYF.

The V and J genes are TRBV9 and TRBJ1-2, with 9 bases matching TRBD1. The V gene end was trimmed by 4 bases and the J gene end by 8 bases; junction bases not matched to a gene: 12. Germline CDR1 reads SGDLS; CDR2 reads YYNGEE. The CDR3 spans 15 residues. For the CDR3, the DNA is TGTGCCAGCAGCTCCTACCGGGACAGGGTTGACGGCTACACCTTC. This translates into CASSSYRDRVDGYTF.

The chain has TRBV5-5 and TRBJ2-7; 7 bases fit TRBD2. Trimming at V came to 0 bases and at J to 4 bases, leaving 7 bases not matched to a gene. The CDR3 totals 15 residues. The germline V gene has CDR1 SGHKS and CDR2 YYEKEE (reference sequence). The CDR3 loop is CASSLDPLARYEQYF. CDR3 DNA sequence: TGTGCCAGCAGCTTGGATCCACTAGCGAGATACGAGCAGTACTTC.

V gene TRBV24-1 combines with J gene TRBJ2-3; the match to TRBD1 covers 8 bases. V lost 8 bases, J lost 2 bases, and 5 bases stayed unmatched. The CDR3 totals 14 residues. CDR1 KGHDR and CDR2 SFDVKD come from the germline V gene. CDR3 sequence (DNA): TGTGCCACCACTGTCCAGGGGGCCACAGATACGCAGTATTTT. It codes for CATTVQGATDTQYF.

The chain joins TRBV27 to TRBJ2-7; 9 nucleotides line up with TRBD1. The CDR3 sequence is 14 residues long. The ends lost 6 bases at V and 6 bases at J; junction bases unmatched: 9. Germline lookup yields CDR1 MNHEY and CDR2 SMNVEV (reference sequence). The CDR3 here is CASSPQGAWSEQYF. The CDR3 coding sequence is TGTGCCAGCAGCCCACAGGGGGCGTGGTCCGAGCAGTACTTC.

J is TRBJ2-1 and V is TRBV27; 15 bases match TRBD2. Germline V gene lookup returns CDR1 MNHEY and CDR2 SMNVEV (reference sequence). Trimming cost V 4 bases and J 7 bases; bases outside gene matches: 5. The length of the CDR3 is 16 residues. The CDR3 sequence is CASSSAGLAGGNEQFF. In nucleotides, the CDR3 is TGTGCCAGCAGTTCCGCGGGACTAGCGGGAGGAAATGAGCAGTTCTTC.

The CDR3 protein is CASSILSGSVSYEQYF. The CDR3 nucleotides are TGTGCCAGCAGCATCCTTAGCGGGAGTGTTTCCTACGAGCAGTACTTC. The rearrangement joins TRBV7-2 to TRBJ2-7; 9 bases are a match to TRBD2. Germline CDR1 SGHTA, CDR2 FQGNSA. V lost 5 bases to trimming and J lost 1 base; unmatched junction nucleotides: 9. CDR3 length: 16 residues. The full variable domain, in which reference TRBV7-2 and TRBJ2-7 provide the parts outside the CDR3, is GAGVSQSPSNKVTEKGKDVELRCDPISGHTALYWYRQSLGQGLEFLIYFQGNSAPDKSGLPSDRFSAERTGGSVSTLTIQRTQQEDSAVYLCASSILSGSVSYEQYFGPGTRLTVT.

V gene TRBV6-5 combines with J gene TRBJ2-5; TRBD2 agrees at 13 bases. The V and J ends lost 0 bases and 5 bases, in that order; junction bases with no gene match: 3. Looked up from germline, CDR1 is MNHEY and CDR2 is SVGAGI. The CDR3 runs to 16 residues. CDR3 nucleotide sequence: TGTGCCAGCAGTTACTCCTGGACTAGCGGGAGTGAGACCCAGTACTTC. Translation: CASSYSWTSGSETQYF.

The gene calls are TRBV13 and TRBJ1-1; 7 bases are a match to TRBD1. There are 16 residues in the CDR3. Trimming cost V 1 base and J 3 bases; bases outside gene matches: 8. Germline-derived CDR1 and CDR2 are PRHDT and FYEKMQ (reference sequence). The CDR3: CASSLETGNRDTEAFF. The CDR3, as DNA: TGTGCCAGCAGCTTAGAGACAGGGAATAGGGACACTGAAGCTTTCTTT.

This clone turned up a few times. The chain uses TRBV6-1 and TRBJ2-7; TRBD2 matches 13 bases. This CDR3 region has 15 residues. CDR1 is MNHNS and CDR2 is SASEGT in the germline V gene. Trimming at V came to 3 bases and at J to 3 bases, leaving 2 bases not matched to a gene. CDR3 bases: TGTGCCAGCAGTGACGGACTAGCGGGAGTCTACGAGCAGTACTTC. Translation: CASSDGLAGVYEQYF.

V is TRBV7-2 and J is TRBJ2-2; 8 nucleotides line up with TRBD2. Per germline, CDR1 SGHTA and CDR2 FQGNSA. J gave up 2 bases and V 3 bases, and 2 bases lay outside the gene matches. The CDR3 spans 15 residues. The CDR3 DNA follows: TGTGCCAGCAGCTTTACTAGCGGAAACACCGGGGAGCTGTTTTTT. Translated, it gives CASSFTSGNTGELFF.

The chain employs TRBV7-6 and TRBJ2-7, with 8 bases fitting TRBD2. The J segment lost 3 bases and the V segment lost 0 bases, leaving 13 bases of the junction unmatched. The CDR3 has 18 residues. Germline values: CDR1 SGHVS, CDR2 FNYEAQ. The CDR3 region is CASSLAPPLTSANYEQYF. The CDR3 DNA reads as TGTGCCAGCAGCTTAGCGCCTCCTCTGACTAGCGCGAACTACGAGCAGTACTTC. The full variable domain, its missing parts supplied by reference TRBV7-6 and TRBJ2-7, is GAGVSQSPRYKVTKRGQDVALRCDPISGHVSLYWYRQALGQGPEFLTYFNYEAQQDKSGLPNDRFSAERPEGSISTLTIQRTEQRDSAMYRCASSLAPPLTSANYEQYFGPGTRLTVT.

CDR3 coding DNA: TGTGCCAGCAGCGCAGGGGGCGAGAGCTCCTACGAGCAGTACTTC. This translates into CASSAGGESSYEQYF. The chain uses TRBV9 and TRBJ2-7, with 8 positions matching TRBD1. Germline trimming cut 3 bases from V and 0 bases from J; bases unmatched to any gene: 5. Germline values: CDR1 SGDLS, CDR2 YYNGEE. The length of the CDR3 is 15 residues.

This chain joins TRBV27 and TRBJ2-7, with D possibly matching TRBD2 (5 bases). The V gene lost 5 bases and the J gene lost 4 bases, with 12 bases spanning the gap. This CDR3 comprises 13 residues. CDR1 and CDR2 from the germline V gene are MNHEY and SMNVEV (reference sequence). The CDR3 is CASSPSAGYEQYF. The DNA for the CDR3 is TGTGCCAGCAGTCCCTCGGCGGGTTACGAGCAGTACTTC.

J is TRBJ1-6 and V is TRBV9; TRBD1 aligns across 11 bases. The CDR3 loop spans 16 amino acids. Germline V gene sequence: CDR1 SGDLS, CDR2 YYNGEE. The trim removed 4 bases at V and 7 bases at J, leaving 7 bases unmatched. This chain's CDR3 is CASSHPRDRGNSPLHF. CDR3 sequence (DNA): TGTGCCAGCAGCCATCCCCGGGACAGGGGGAATTCACCCCTCCACTTT.

The chain employs TRBV9 and TRBJ2-7; the D gene is possibly TRBD2 (5 bases). The CDR3 consists of 15 residues. Trimming left V 0 bases short and J 3 bases short, with 13 bases between. Looked up from germline, CDR1 is SGDLS and CDR2 is YYNGEE. The CDR3 coding sequence is TGTGCCAGCAGCGTAGCTGCCGGGATAGTCTACGAGCAGTACTTC. It codes for CASSVAAGIVYEQYF.

The J gene is TRBJ1-4, the V gene TRBV7-9; 9 bases map to TRBD1. CDR1 and CDR2 (germline): SEHNR, FQNEAQ (reference sequence). This CDR3 region has 16 residues. V was pared by 5 bases and J by 7 bases, with 11 bases of the junction left unmatched. As DNA, the CDR3 is TGTGCCAGCAGCCCGAACAGGGGGCCGTTAGTTGAAAAACTGTTTTTT. Translation: CASSPNRGPLVEKLFF.

The CDR3 bases are TGTGCCTGGAGAGGCGGGCTTAGGACGGCGAACACCGGGGAGCTGTTTTTT. It is translated as CAWRGGLRTANTGELFF. The chain employs TRBV30 and TRBJ2-2; tentatively, D is TRBD2 (5 bases). This CDR3 comprises 17 residues. V was shortened by 3 bases and J by 0 bases, with 17 bases between the two germline ends. Germline values: CDR1 GTSNPN, CDR2 SVGIG (reference sequence).

In this sample, this clone turned up a few times. The chain couples TRBV2 to TRBJ2-3; 7 nucleotides match TRBD1. CDR1 is SNHLY and CDR2 is FYNNEI in the germline V gene. CDR3 length: 15 amino acids. V lost 4 bases, J lost 0 bases, and 4 bases stayed unmatched. The CDR3 DNA reads as TGTGCCAGCAGTGTGGGACAGACAAGCACAGATACGCAGTATTTT. Translating it yields CASSVGQTSTDTQYF.

The V gene is TRBV28, the J gene TRBJ2-7, with 7 bases that match TRBD2. This CDR3 contains 15 residues. Trimming removed 4 bases from V and 3 bases from J; junction bases left unmatched: 9. Germline V gives CDR1 MDHEN, CDR2 SYDVKM. The CDR3 DNA sequence: TGTGCCAGCAGTTCTCGGACTAGTTGGGGCTACGAGCAGTACTTC. It codes for CASSSRTSWGYEQYF.

This clone was detected only a few times. This rearrangement joins TRBV12-3 or TRBV12-4 to TRBJ2-7; 7 nucleotides agree with TRBD2. V was pared by 3 bases and J by 6 bases, with 5 bases of the junction left unmatched. CDR3 size: 13 residues. The CDR3 reads CASSFGGEGEQYF. In nucleotides, the CDR3 is TGTGCCAGCAGTTTTGGAGGGGAGGGCGAGCAGTACTTC.

The count of this clone is one. J is TRBJ2-5 and V is TRBV3-1 (or the pseudogene TRBV3-2), with 11 nucleotides matching TRBD2. In germline, CDR1 is LGHDT, CDR2 YNNKEL (reference sequence). The CDR3 contains 17 residues. V shed 0 bases, J shed 6 bases, and the junction held 9 bases outside the gene matches. CDR3 bases: TGTGCCAGCAGCCAAGAACTTAGCGGGAGGGCCAGGCAGACCCAGTACTTC. This gives the protein CASSQELSGRARQTQYF.

Remarks on this clone: The identical CDR3 is also encoded by other nucleotide sequences in the sample. The V and J genes are TRBV28 and TRBJ1-2, with D unclear. Germline V gene sequence: CDR1 MDHEN, CDR2 SYDVKM. CDR3 length equals 11 residues. The V gene lost 2 bases and the J gene lost 7 bases, with 5 bases spanning the gap. CDR3 residues: CASSLPSGYTF. CDR3 bases: TGTGCCAGCAGTTTACCGTCTGGCTACACCTTC.

The chain joins TRBV9 to TRBJ1-2; TRBD1 matches at 8 bases. Germline CDR1 reads SGDLS; CDR2 reads YYNGEE. J was trimmed by 7 bases and V by 0 bases; bases with no gene match: 8. There are 15 residues in the CDR3. CDR3 coding DNA: TGTGCCAGCAGCGTAGTCCCGGACAGGGTATTTGGCTACACCTTC. This sequence encodes CASSVVPDRVFGYTF.